This TCR beta chain originates from a study of radiotherapy plus CTLA-4 blockade in lung cancer. Notes on the study in general: It was early blood T cell clone dynamics, with interferon-beta, that reportedly best predicted response. Blood TCR clones of tumor origin expanded after radiotherapy plus ipilimumab.

The CDR3 is 17 amino acids. Looked up from germline, CDR1 is SGHAT and CDR2 is FQNNGV. V was cut by 0 bases and J by 3 bases, with 15 bases left in between. About this clone: Its antigen remains unknown.

Libraries were prepared by immunoSEQ multiplex PCR; TCRdb keeps only in-frame clonotypes and omits some of them. This table holds around 72,000 clones, around four fifths found once. The sequencing used peripheral blood, collected from a patient treated with radiotherapy plus ipilimumab. The rearrangement joins TRBV11-2 to TRBJ2-4; D is unclear. The receptor comes from a human donor with non-small cell lung cancer who had a complete response to radiotherapy plus ipilimumab. CDR3 DNA sequence: TGTGCCAGCAGCTTAGAGGCCGGTGGGTTGGGCAAAAACATTCAGTACTTC. Its protein is CASSLEAGGLGKNIQYF.